Listed below are T cell receptor beta chains from one sample, sequenced in a study of regulatory T cells in long-lasting Graves disease. TCRdb reprocessed the multiplex PCR reads via MiXCR and lists one record per CDR3 protein. The data contain approximately 540,000 distinct CDR3 sequences, around 13% of them singletons. The same sample was also studied in work on T cells in Graves' hyperthyroidism and ophthalmopathy.

The specimen was peripheral blood mononuclear cells (PBMCs), collected at new diagnosis, from a patient treated with antithyroid drugs. Receptor source: a woman younger than 45 with Graves disease. CDR3s include the opening cysteine and the closing phenylalanine or tryptophan. A D gene is named only where the DNA matches it firmly. Size is stated for part of the rows, as once, few or many counts, or as a class when the clone is expanded.

V gene	CDR3 length	D gene	J gene	clone size	CDR3 protein	CDR3 DNA
TRBV27	15	TRBD1	TRBJ1-2	many	CASRPSGTGNYGYTF	TGTGCCAGCAGGCCATCCGGGACAGGGAACTATGGCTACACCTTC
TRBV5-1	13	NA	TRBJ2-1	NA	CASSRDPGNEQFF	TGCGCCAGCAGCCGCGACCCTGGGAATGAGCAGTTCTTC
TRBV12-3/TRBV12-4	18	TRBD2	TRBJ2-1	NA	CASIPTLGTSGSANEQFF	TGTGCCAGCATTCCGACCCTCGGGACTAGCGGGAGCGCCAATGAGCAGTTCTTC
TRBV4-1	13	NA	TRBJ1-1	many	CASSQATYTEAFF	TGCGCCAGCAGTCAAGCAACCTACACTGAAGCTTTCTTT
TRBV5-5	12	NA	TRBJ1-1	many	CASSLALSGAFF	TGTGCCAGCAGCTTGGCTTTATCCGGGGCTTTCTTT
TRBV24-1	16	TRBD2	TRBJ2-1	many	CATSDQGLAGTQEQFF	TGTGCCACCAGTGACCAGGGACTAGCGGGAACTCAAGAGCAGTTCTTC
TRBV15	19	NA	TRBJ1-6	many	CATSSHLSDVTFYNSPLHF	TGTGCCACCAGCTCACATCTGTCTGATGTCACCTTTTATAATTCACCCCTCCACTTT
TRBV10-2	14	TRBD1	TRBJ1-4	many	CASRTGEAHEKLFF	TGCGCCAGCAGAACAGGGGAGGCCCATGAAAAACTGTTTTTT
TRBV7-9	21	TRBD1	TRBJ1-1	NA	CASSLGGGYFTAQGAVTEAFF	TGTGCCAGCAGCTTAGGGGGGGGATACTTTACCGCGCAGGGGGCCGTCACTGAAGCTTTCTTT
TRBV5-4	13	NA	TRBJ1-2	NA	CASSFWVGVGYTF	TGTGCCAGCAGCTTTTGGGTCGGGGTCGGCTACACCTTC
TRBV18	14	TRBD1	TRBJ1-2	few	CASSPETGGYGYTF	TGTGCCAGCTCACCCGAGACAGGGGGCTATGGCTACACCTTC
TRBV11-2	14	TRBD2	TRBJ2-5	NA	CASSLDNVAGTSYF	TGTGCCAGCAGCTTAGATAACGTCGCCGGGACTAGTTACTTC
TRBV29-1	13	NA	TRBJ2-7	many	CSVEEQDRYEQYF	TGCAGCGTTGAGGAACAGGATCGATACGAGCAGTACTTC
TRBV6-2/TRBV6-3	12	TRBD1	TRBJ1-5	NA	CATKTGNQPQHF	TGTGCCACAAAGACAGGGAATCAGCCCCAGCATTTT
TRBV6-2/TRBV6-3	17	TRBD2	TRBJ2-6	NA	CASTRGGVLSGANVLTF	TGTGCCAGCACCCGGGGGGGGGTCCTCTCTGGAGCCAACGTCCTGACTTTC
TRBV11-2	14	NA	TRBJ2-7	many	CASSLIPFTYEQYF	TGTGCCAGCAGCTTAATTCCGTTCACCTACGAGCAGTACTTC
TRBV7-8	16	NA	TRBJ2-3	many	CASSEAQTGHTDTQYF	TGTGCCAGCAGCGAAGCGCAGACGGGCCACACAGATACGCAGTATTTT
TRBV7-2	17	NA	TRBJ2-5	many	CASSPFTSTGITETQYF	TGTGCCAGCAGCCCTTTTACCTCAACAGGGATCACAGAGACCCAGTACTTC
TRBV19	15	TRBD1	TRBJ1-1	NA	CASSQTGALNTEAFF	TGTGCCAGTAGTCAAACAGGGGCTTTGAACACTGAAGCTTTCTTT
TRBV30	14	NA	TRBJ2-7	NA	CAWSVGGGFYEQYF	TGTGCCTGGAGTGTTGGAGGGGGCTTCTACGAGCAGTACTTC
TRBV6-5	15	NA	TRBJ2-1	NA	CASSYPRDGKGEQFF	TGTGCCAGCAGTTACCCGCGGGATGGGAAGGGTGAGCAGTTCTTC
TRBV20-1	14	NA	TRBJ2-2	few	CSARVRWGSGELFF	TGCAGTGCTAGAGTCAGATGGGGGTCCGGGGAGCTGTTTTTT
TRBV6-5	13	NA	TRBJ2-7	many	CASSYPAQGEQYF	TGTGCCAGCAGTTACCCGGCGCAGGGCGAGCAGTACTTC